Presented here are 5 T cell receptor beta chains from one specimen sequenced in a study of cytomegalovirus exposure and HLA in healthy donors. The PCR had 60 Vbeta and 13 Jbeta primers. The method was immunoSEQ multiplex PCR; TCRdb's version includes in-frame clones alone and lacks a portion of them. Found here are about 200,000 clones, 80% to 90% of them singletons; the top ten hold about 3.1%. Sequencing used PBMCs. Receptors were obtained from a man between 25 and 39 years old in good health and CMV-seronegative.

The gene calls are TRBV5-1 and TRBJ2-3; 9 nucleotides align to TRBD2. V shed 4 bases, J shed 6 bases, and the junction held 15 bases outside the gene matches. CDR1 SGHRS and CDR2 YFSETQ come from the germline V gene. The CDR3 covers 17 residues. For the CDR3, the DNA is TGCGCCAGCAGCCCCCGATCAGGTAGCGGGGGAGGGGATACGCAGTATTTT. It translates to CASSPRSGSGGGDTQYF.

This clone was counted a few times. The gene calls are TRBV11-2 and TRBJ2-7, with 8 bases lining up with TRBD1. Per germline, CDR1 SGHAT and CDR2 FQNNGV. This CDR3 spans 17 amino acids. V dropped 8 bases and J dropped 1; count of bases not matched to a gene: 16. CDR3 DNA sequence: TGTGCCAGCCGAGATCGGCGGACAGGGCAAATTTCCTACGAGCAGTACTTC. Encoded protein: CASRDRRTGQISYEQYF.

In DNA form, the CDR3 reads TGTGCCAGCAGCTCCGGGACAGCTTTCTCCTACGAGCAGTACTTC. Its translation is CASSSGTAFSYEQYF. The chain links TRBV7-2 to TRBJ2-7, with TRBD1 matching over 7 bases. The J segment lost 0 bases and the V segment lost 4 bases, leaving 6 bases of the junction unmatched. CDR3 length equals 15 residues. CDR1 and CDR2 from the germline V gene are SGHTA and FQGNSA.

V is TRBV4-1 and J is TRBJ1-2; D uncertain. Trimming left V 2 bases short and J 1 base short, with 17 bases between. The CDR3 loop spans 17 amino acids. Germline V gives CDR1 MGHRA, CDR2 YSYEKL. The CDR3 nucleotides read TGCGCCAGCAGCCAATTGGGAGGGAGAATGGATAACTATGGCTACACCTTC. Amino acids: CASSQLGGRMDNYGYTF.

The gene calls are TRBV7-9 and TRBJ2-2, with 8 bases matching TRBD1. In germline, CDR1 is SEHNR, CDR2 FQNEAQ (reference sequence). This CDR3 contains 16 residues. Trimming took 4 bases from V and 5 from J; bases not matched to a gene: 9. This chain's CDR3 is CASSSGTGLRTGELFF. As DNA, the CDR3 is TGTGCCAGCAGCTCCGGGACAGGTCTAAGGACCGGGGAGCTGTTTTTT.